This T cell receptor beta chain was profiled in a study of blood T cell repertoires in COVID-19 (TCRdb year 2020). At the level of the whole study: The collaborator samples originated in the United States, Italy and Spain and spanned the acute and convalescent phases of COVID-19. The material from the prospective study consisted of cDNA or gDNA derived from T cells, B-cell-depleted T cells, or PBMCs. Subjects who had been exposed to COVID-19, were actively infected with it, or had recovered from it provided the deeply sampled blood TCRbeta repertoires that made up the dataset. The repertoires were released in a freely available public database intended as a resource for research on the immune response to SARS-CoV-2. Samples came from the ongoing ImmuneRACE study (first 160 participants) plus 1,254 subjects from 6 global collaborators. The sample metadata nearly always contained a de-identified subject ID, COVID-19 status, age in years and sex. Where HLA class I and class II types were available, the types were taken from metadata supplied by the sample provider, not from assay-based typing.

Study-wide conclusions, independent of this receptor: The quantity of clinical and demographic metadata differed by source and by participant and was supplied without curation.

TCRbeta CDR3 regions were amplified from genomic DNA using the immunoSEQ Assay, a bias-controlled multiplex PCR. Under the source paper's analysis protocol: Nucleated cell counts per sample were estimated from amplification of reference gene primers within the assay. Sequence reads were collapsed and filtered to measure the absolute abundance of every unique TCRbeta CDR3 rearrangement. Productive Simpson clonality was computed per sample as the square root of Simpson's diversity index over productive rearrangements. This is the immuneACCESS table as TCRdb keeps it, with only in-frame sequences that have V and J called. A part of the clones is gone; compared with another copy, unresolved V genes explain less than half, and the rest is unexplained. That table gives V, J and clone size, and the DNA gave D and trimming. Across this sample there are 150,000 to 200,000 clones, with roughly 77% seen only once. The ten top clones hold 11% of the sample.

The collaborating institutions used their own protocols to collect whole blood in K2EDTA tubes. For TCRbeta analysis, collaborators shipped samples as frozen whole blood, isolated PBMCs, or DNA extracted from either of those sample types. Concerning this clone: No cognate antigen has been identified for it. Base quality data are lacking; no much larger clone is found one base away.

The specimen sequenced was peripheral blood. The receptor was derived from a human donor in a cohort sampled during active COVID-19.

The DNA is as follows: TGTGCCAGCAGCTTGGTAAACCCAGGCCCCAACGCTAACTATGGCTACACCTTC. The encoded protein is CASSLVNPGPNANYGYTF. The V and J segments used are TRBV11-2 and TRBJ1-2, with the D segment identity uncertain. The CDR3 starts with the cysteine, ends with the phenylalanine, and has 18 residues. The CDR3 DNA has 54 bases and is translated from base 1. V lost 3 bases and J lost 0 bases; the stretch between them is 20 bases long. CDR1 and CDR2, per the germline V gene, are SGHAT and FQNNGV.